Only a few counts were recorded for the clone carrying this T cell receptor beta chain. Its antigen is undetermined. The CDR3 totals 14 residues. CDR1 and CDR2 (germline): MDHEN, SYDVKM. The V end lost 2 bases, the J end lost 5 bases, and 12 bases lay between the germline ends. These data are taken from a study of cytomegalovirus exposure and HLA in healthy donors. For the study at large: Caucasian-associated ancestry cluster membership applied to under 85% of around 400 genotyped donors. General study findings and limits: Relative to the approximately 630-donor mean, N-insertions were reportedly fewer in an Asian-associated ancestry cluster in a later analysis. Solely CMV serostatus was available to characterize immune exposure.

This PCR relied on a set of 60 Vbeta primers and 13 Jbeta primers. Here immunoSEQ multiplex PCR was the method, and the copy in TCRdb shows in-frame clones only, minus some. In the table there are under 150,000 clones, approximately 71% of which are singletons. Unrecorded immune exposure was likely among donors, who were nominally healthy when sampled. The sequence was obtained from an older woman in good health and CMV-seronegative. Sequencing input: PBMCs. This chain links TRBV28 with TRBJ2-5; D may be TRBD2 (6 bases). This CDR3 is CASSLPGTGETQYF. The DNA for the CDR3 is TGTGCCAGCAGTTTACCTGGGACTGGGGAGACCCAGTACTTC.